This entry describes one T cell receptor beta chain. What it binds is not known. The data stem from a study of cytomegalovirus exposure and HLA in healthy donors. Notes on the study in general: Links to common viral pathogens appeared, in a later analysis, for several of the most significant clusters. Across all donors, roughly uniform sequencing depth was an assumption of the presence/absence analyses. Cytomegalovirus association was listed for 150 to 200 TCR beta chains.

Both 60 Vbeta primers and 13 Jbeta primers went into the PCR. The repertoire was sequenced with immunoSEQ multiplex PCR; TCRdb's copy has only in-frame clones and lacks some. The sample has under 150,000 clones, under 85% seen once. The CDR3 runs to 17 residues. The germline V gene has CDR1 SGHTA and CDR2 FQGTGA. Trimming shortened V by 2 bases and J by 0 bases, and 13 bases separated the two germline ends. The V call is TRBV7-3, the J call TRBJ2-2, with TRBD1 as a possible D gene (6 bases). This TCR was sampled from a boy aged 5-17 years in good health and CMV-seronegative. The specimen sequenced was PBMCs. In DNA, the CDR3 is TGTGCCAGCAGCTTATGGCCAGGGGTTCCGAACACCGGGGAGCTGTTTTTT. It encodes CASSLWPGVPNTGELFF.